This TCR beta chain is from a study of blood T cell repertoires in COVID-19 (dated by TCRdb to 2019 to 2021). Describing the broader study: Samples covering the acute and convalescent phases of COVID-19 were provided by collaborators in the United States, Italy and Spain. Deeply sampled blood TCRbeta repertoires from subjects exposed to, actively infected with, or recovered from COVID-19 were included in the dataset. Nearly every sample came with metadata listing a de-identified subject ID, COVID-19 status, age in years and sex. HLA class I and class II types, where available, came from metadata supplied by the sample provider rather than from assay-based typing. The material from the prospective study consisted of cDNA or gDNA derived from T cells, B-cell-depleted T cells, or PBMCs. Samples came from the ongoing ImmuneRACE study (first 160 participants) plus 1,254 subjects from 6 global collaborators. The repertoires were released in a freely available public database intended as a resource for research on the immune response to SARS-CoV-2. Here is what the overall study found, with its caveats: The amount of clinical and demographic metadata varied by source and participant and was provided uncurated.

Sequences SGHNT (CDR1) and YYREEE (CDR2) are obtained from the germline V gene (reference sequence). At the junction V is shortened by 1 base and J by 1 base, with 3 bases in between. Including cysteine and phenylalanine, the CDR3 has 14 amino acids. Only CDR3 DNA remains: 42 bases, in frame from the first base. At one collaborating source in Seattle, patients were enrolled during active infection and were followed longitudinally through the course of disease. Whole blood was collected in K2EDTA tubes by collaborating institutions according to the institutions' own protocols. For TCRbeta analysis, collaborators shipped samples in one of three forms: frozen whole blood, isolated PBMCs, or DNA extracted from either of those sample types. The immunoSEQ Assay, a bias-controlled multiplex PCR, was used to amplify TCRbeta CDR3 regions from genomic DNA. Per the original workflow: The number of nucleated cells in each sample was estimated by amplification of reference gene primers within the assay. To quantify the absolute abundance of each unique TCRbeta CDR3 rearrangement, sequence reads were collapsed and filtered. Productive Simpson clonality was computed per sample as the square root of Simpson's diversity index over productive rearrangements. This immuneACCESS table, as held by TCRdb, lists in-frame sequences with V and J called but not all clones. Of the missing ones, under half trace to an unresolved V gene in checked studies; the others have no known cause. V, J and clone size derive from that table, while D and trimming were established from the DNA sequence. In this sample the table shows about 180,000 clones, roughly four fifths of which occur a single time. Of the sample, around 8% falls within the top ten clones.

Concerning this clone itself: The antigen it binds to is not known. No per-base quality is available; no much larger clone lies one base away.

This receptor was identified in a woman in her seventies with COVID-19, enrolled during active disease. What was sequenced was peripheral blood. The rearrangement joined TRBV5-4 to TRBJ2-6; the D gene remains uncertain. The CDR3 protein: CASSLPSGANVLTF. The DNA sequence follows: TGTGCCAGCAGCTTGCCTTCTGGGGCCAACGTCCTGACTTTC.